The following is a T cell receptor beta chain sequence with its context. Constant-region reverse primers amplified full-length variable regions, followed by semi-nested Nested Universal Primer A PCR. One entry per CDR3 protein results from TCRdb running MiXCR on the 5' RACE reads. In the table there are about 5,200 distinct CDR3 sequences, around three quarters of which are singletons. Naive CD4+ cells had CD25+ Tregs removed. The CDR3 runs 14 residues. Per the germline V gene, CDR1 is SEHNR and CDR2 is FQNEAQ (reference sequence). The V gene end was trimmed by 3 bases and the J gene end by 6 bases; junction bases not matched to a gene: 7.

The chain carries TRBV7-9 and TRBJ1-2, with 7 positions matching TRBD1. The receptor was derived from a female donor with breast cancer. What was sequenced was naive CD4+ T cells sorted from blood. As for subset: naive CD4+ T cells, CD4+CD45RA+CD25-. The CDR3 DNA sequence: TGTGCCAGCAGCTTCTCGGCAGGGGGTGATGGCTACACCTTC. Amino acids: CASSFSAGGDGYTF.